This is a list of T cell receptor beta chains from one sample in a study of cytomegalovirus exposure and HLA in healthy donors. Assay: immunoSEQ multiplex PCR; the TCRdb copy retains only in-frame clones and omits some. The sample consists of under 150,000 clones, 80% to 90% of them appearing once. The sequenced sample consisted of PBMCs. The receptors were gathered from a woman aged 18-29 years in good health and CMV-seronegative. The CDR3 runs from the conserved cysteine through the conserved F or W. Each record gives: CDR3 protein, CDR3 DNA, clone size, J gene, D gene, V gene. A D gene is named only where the DNA matches it firmly. Clone size is stated in some rows and not others, as once, few, many or a class when expanded.

CDR3: CASSSNWQIYTF
DNA: TGCGCCAGCAGCTCGAATTGGCAAATCTACACCTTC
size: NA
J: TRBJ1-2
D: NA
V: TRBV5-1

CDR3: CASSGTGTANTEAFF
DNA: TGTGCCAGCAGTGGCACCGGGACAGCGAACACTGAAGCTTTCTTT
size: few
J: TRBJ1-1
D: TRBD1
V: TRBV28

CDR3: CATSREQQKRNLYEQYF
DNA: TGTGCCACCAGCAGAGAACAGCAAAAGCGGAATCTCTACGAGCAGTACTTC
size: NA
J: TRBJ2-7
D: NA
V: TRBV15

CDR3: CASSYSGPNEQYF
DNA: TGTGCCAGCAGTTACTCGGGGCCGAACGAGCAGTACTTC
size: NA
J: TRBJ2-7
D: NA
V: TRBV6-6

CDR3: CAWSVGGGVEKLFF
DNA: TGTGCCTGGAGTGTTGGAGGGGGGGTAGAAAAACTGTTTTTT
size: once
J: TRBJ1-4
D: NA
V: TRBV30

CDR3: CASSRLTRETQYF
DNA: TGCGCCAGCAGCCGGTTAACTAGGGAGACCCAGTACTTC
size: NA
J: TRBJ2-5
D: NA
V: TRBV4-1

CDR3: CAGRSSGANTGELFF
DNA: TGTGCCGGGAGATCTAGCGGTGCGAACACCGGGGAGCTGTTTTTT
size: few
J: TRBJ2-2
D: TRBD2
V: TRBV2

CDR3: CASSSRTGASNEQFF
DNA: TGTGCCAGCAGCTCAAGGACAGGGGCTAGTAATGAGCAGTTCTTC
size: NA
J: TRBJ2-1
D: TRBD1
V: TRBV9

CDR3: CASSLEHGGWNTEAFF
DNA: TGTGCCAGCAGCTTAGAGCACGGAGGTTGGAACACTGAAGCTTTCTTT
size: NA
J: TRBJ1-1
D: NA
V: TRBV7-8

CDR3: CASSLWLAGGRSYEQYF
DNA: TGTGCCAGCAGTTTATGGTTAGCGGGGGGGAGATCCTACGAGCAGTACTTC
size: NA
J: TRBJ2-7
D: TRBD2
V: TRBV27

CDR3: CASSSGTGSYEQYF
DNA: TGTGCCAGTAGTAGCGGGACAGGGTCCTACGAGCAGTACTTC
size: NA
J: TRBJ2-7
D: TRBD1
V: TRBV19

CDR3: CASSVGSSGRVSEQFF
DNA: TGTGCCAGCAGCGTAGGATCTAGCGGGAGGGTTAGTGAGCAGTTCTTC
size: NA
J: TRBJ2-1
D: TRBD2
V: TRBV9

CDR3: CAWSGGTSGRGYEQYF
DNA: TGTGCCTGGAGCGGTGGGACTAGCGGGAGAGGCTACGAGCAGTACTTC
size: once
J: TRBJ2-7
D: TRBD2
V: TRBV30

CDR3: CASTAFSEGNTEAFF
DNA: TGTGCCAGTACCGCATTCTCCGAGGGGAACACTGAAGCTTTCTTT
size: NA
J: TRBJ1-1
D: NA
V: TRBV19

CDR3: CAWGQGADSPLHF
DNA: TGTGCCTGGGGACAGGGGGCGGATTCACCCCTCCACTTT
size: NA
J: TRBJ1-6
D: TRBD1
V: TRBV30

CDR3: CASRLSSGLSYEQYF
DNA: TGTGCCAGCAGGCTTTCTAGCGGTCTCTCCTACGAGCAGTACTTC
size: NA
J: TRBJ2-7
D: TRBD2
V: TRBV28

CDR3: CASSLTSGTDYEQYF
DNA: TGTGCCAGCAGTCTAACTTCTGGGACAGACTACGAGCAGTACTTC
size: NA
J: TRBJ2-7
D: TRBD1
V: TRBV27

CDR3: CASSFSGQGGYYGYTF
DNA: TGTGCCAGCAGTTTCAGTGGACAGGGTGGCTACTATGGCTACACCTTC
size: NA
J: TRBJ1-2
D: TRBD1
V: TRBV28

CDR3: CASSVELGVGGIQYF
DNA: TGTGCCAGCAGCGTAGAACTAGGTGTTGGTGGCATTCAGTACTTC
size: NA
J: TRBJ2-4
D: NA
V: TRBV9

CDR3: CSVEKRLAGVGTDTQYF
DNA: TGCAGCGTTGAAAAGAGGCTAGCGGGAGTCGGCACAGATACGCAGTATTTT
size: NA
J: TRBJ2-3
D: TRBD2
V: TRBV29-1

CDR3: CASSVEAGNTGELFF
DNA: TGTGCCAGCAGTGTAGAGGCCGGGAACACCGGGGAGCTGTTTTTT
size: NA
J: TRBJ2-2
D: NA
V: TRBV27

CDR3: CASSAVDRGLLYEQYF
DNA: TGTGCCAGCAGCGCAGTAGACAGGGGGCTCCTCTACGAGCAGTACTTC
size: NA
J: TRBJ2-7
D: TRBD1
V: TRBV9

CDR3: CASSLEGGGNEQFF
DNA: TGTGCCAGCAGCTTAGAGGGAGGGGGGAATGAGCAGTTCTTC
size: NA
J: TRBJ2-1
D: NA
V: TRBV13

CDR3: CAISPDSMNTEAFF
DNA: TGTGCCATCAGCCCGGACAGTATGAACACTGAAGCTTTCTTT
size: NA
J: TRBJ1-1
D: NA
V: TRBV10-3

CDR3: CASSLGAGSVTGANVLTF
DNA: TGTGCCAGCAGTCTAGGGGCGGGATCAGTAACTGGGGCCAACGTCCTGACTTTC
size: once
J: TRBJ2-6
D: NA
V: TRBV7-9

CDR3: CASSVGQASYEQYF
DNA: TGTGCCAGCAGCGTAGGGCAGGCGTCCTACGAGCAGTACTTC
size: NA
J: TRBJ2-7
D: NA
V: TRBV9

CDR3: CASSLQSGNQPQHF
DNA: TGTGCCAGCAGCTTGCAATCGGGGAATCAGCCCCAGCATTTT
size: NA
J: TRBJ1-5
D: NA
V: TRBV5-8

CDR3: CASSEARRETQYF
DNA: TGTGCCAGCAGTGAGGCCAGGAGGGAGACCCAGTACTTC
size: NA
J: TRBJ2-5
D: NA
V: TRBV2

CDR3: CASSPGWDTVNIQYF
DNA: TGTGCCAGCTCACCGGGTTGGGACACGGTGAACATTCAGTACTTC
size: NA
J: TRBJ2-4
D: NA
V: TRBV18

CDR3: CASSLAGGFDEQYF
DNA: TGTGCCAGCAGTCTAGCGGGAGGGTTCGACGAGCAGTACTTC
size: NA
J: TRBJ2-7
D: TRBD2
V: TRBV2

CDR3: CASTLAGGLETQYF
DNA: TGTGCCAGCACTCTAGCGGGGGGGCTGGAGACCCAGTACTTC
size: NA
J: TRBJ2-5
D: TRBD2
V: TRBV7-9

CDR3: CAISESIQLAKNIQYF
DNA: TGTGCCATCAGTGAGTCGATACAGCTAGCCAAAAACATTCAGTACTTC
size: NA
J: TRBJ2-4
D: NA
V: TRBV10-3